This is a list of T cell receptor beta chains from one sample in a study of blood T cell repertoires in COVID-19. The data were produced by immunoSEQ multiplex PCR, yet TCRdb's version contains in-frame clones alone and is incomplete. In the table there are 500,000 to 600,000 clones, 85% to 90% of which are singletons. The specimen sequenced was peripheral blood. The receptor source for this set is a woman in her 50s with COVID-19, enrolled during active disease. CDR3s leave out the opening cysteine and the closing phenylalanine or tryptophan. Fields, in order: D gene, clone size, V gene, CDR3 protein. D genes are given only for firm matches. Size tells how often a clone was seen (once, few, many) or the class of an expanded clone, and some rows leave it out.

>-|-|TRBV7-9
ASSLVRRGRSYEQY
>-|once|TRBV7-2
ASSLIPGNSPLH
>-|-|TRBV11-1
ASSLMGGVGYT
>TRBD1|-|TRBV19
ASTSFGDRGRDEQF
>-|once|TRBV29-1
SVDRGRFPYNEQF
>-|-|TRBV25-1
ASSSHSHEQF
>-|-|TRBV7-2
ASSLGTAQETQY
>TRBD1|-|TRBV5-1
ASSFTGGSQPQH
>-|-|TRBV5-6
ASSPTSNYGYT
>TRBD1|-|TRBV28
ASSLWGQEQPQH
>TRBD1|-|TRBV4-1
ASSPPPGTALQVF
>-|few|TRBV5-6
ASSSDSHTGELF
>TRBD1|-|TRBV2
ASSWTGSNEKLF
>TRBD2|once|TRBV9
ASSVEAGGPDTQY
>-|-|TRBV24-1
ATSDYYRNYGYT
>TRBD1|-|TRBV6-5
AVKGQVFLGEKLF
>-|-|TRBV12-3/TRBV12-4
ASSSNLNYQAF
>-|-|TRBV5-1
ASSLIADTQY
>TRBD2|-|TRBV5-1
ASSLDRGGANTGELF
>TRBD2|-|TRBV7-9
ASSLAPGLVASGELF
>TRBD2|-|TRBV2
ASKWSGGEDTQY
>-|-|TRBV7-2
ASSLSGGIQETQY
>TRBD2|-|TRBV30
AWNPAGGYEQY